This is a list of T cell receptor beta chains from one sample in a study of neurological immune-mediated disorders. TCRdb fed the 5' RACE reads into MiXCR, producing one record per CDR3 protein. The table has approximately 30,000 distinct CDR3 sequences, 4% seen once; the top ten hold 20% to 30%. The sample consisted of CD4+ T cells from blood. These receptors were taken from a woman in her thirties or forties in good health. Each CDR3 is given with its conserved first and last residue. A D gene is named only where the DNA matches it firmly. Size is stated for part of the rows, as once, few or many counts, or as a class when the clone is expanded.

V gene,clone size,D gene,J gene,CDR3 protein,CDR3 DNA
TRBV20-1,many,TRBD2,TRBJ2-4,CSARPRGGWEENIQYF,TGCAGTGCTAGGCCTCGCGGGGGTTGGGAGGAAAACATTCAGTACTTC
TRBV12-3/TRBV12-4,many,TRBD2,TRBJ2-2,CASSLTSGATGELFF,TGTGCCAGCAGTTTAACTAGCGGGGCCACCGGGGAGCTGTTTTTT
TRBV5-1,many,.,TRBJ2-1,CASSYGSYNEQFF,TGCGCCAGCAGCTACGGCTCCTACAATGAGCAGTTCTTC
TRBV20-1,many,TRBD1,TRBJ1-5,CSARNSGQVGNQPQHF,TGCAGTGCTAGAAATTCGGGACAGGTGGGGAATCAGCCCCAGCATTTT
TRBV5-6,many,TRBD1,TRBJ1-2,CASSLVTGAHYGYTF,TGTGCCAGCAGCTTGGTGACAGGGGCCCACTATGGCTACACCTTC
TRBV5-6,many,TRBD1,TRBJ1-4,CASSPGQSRPNEKLFF,TGTGCCAGCAGCCCGGGACAGTCGCGTCCTAATGAAAAACTGTTTTTT
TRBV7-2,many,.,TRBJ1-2,CASSLYTMFSNYGYTF,TGTGCCAGCAGCTTATACACCATGTTTTCTAACTATGGCTACACCTTC
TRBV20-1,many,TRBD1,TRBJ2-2,CTGQANTGELFF,TGCACCGGACAGGCCAACACCGGGGAGCTGTTTTTT
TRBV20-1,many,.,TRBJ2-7,CSAGTRTGPYEQYF,TGCAGTGCCGGGACGAGAACCGGCCCCTACGAGCAGTACTTC
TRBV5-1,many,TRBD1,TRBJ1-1,CASSLGQGAMNTEAFF,TGCGCCAGCAGCTTGGGACAGGGGGCGATGAACACTGAAGCTTTCTTT
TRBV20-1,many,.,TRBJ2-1,CSARVPFINRYNEQFF,TGCAGTGCTAGAGTACCGTTCATCAACAGGTACAATGAGCAGTTCTTC
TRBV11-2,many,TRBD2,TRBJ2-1,CASRGTSRVEQFF,TGTGCCAGCAGGGGGACTAGTAGGGTAGAGCAGTTCTTC
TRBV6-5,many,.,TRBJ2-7,CASSYRGAFPYEQYF,TGTGCCAGCAGTTACCGGGGGGCCTTCCCCTACGAGCAGTACTTC
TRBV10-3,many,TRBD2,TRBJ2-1,CAISESASGDYNEQFF,TGTGCCATCAGTGAGTCGGCTAGCGGGGATTACAATGAGCAGTTCTTC
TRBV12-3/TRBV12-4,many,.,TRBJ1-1,CASSLGHRTNEAFF,TGTGCCAGCAGTTTAGGTCACAGAACAAATGAAGCTTTCTTT
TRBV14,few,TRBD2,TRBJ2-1,CASSLVTSGVYNEQFF,TGTGCCAGCAGCCTTGTGACTAGCGGGGTCTACAATGAGCAGTTCTTC
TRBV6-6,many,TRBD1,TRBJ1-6,CASTGTGSYNSPLHF,TGTGCCAGCACCGGGACAGGGTCCTATAATTCACCCCTCCACTTT
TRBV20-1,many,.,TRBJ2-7,CSASGQGGPSGQYF,TGCAGTGCTAGTGGCCAGGGGGGCCCGTCCGGGCAGTACTTC
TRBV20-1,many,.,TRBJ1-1,CSAQGSANTEAFF,TGCAGTGCGCAGGGGTCCGCGAACACTGAAGCTTTCTTT
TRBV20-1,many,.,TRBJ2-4,CSARTLAKNIQYF,TGCAGTGCCAGGACTCTAGCCAAAAACATTCAGTACTTC
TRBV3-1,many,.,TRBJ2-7,CASSHDGEQYF,TGTGCCAGCAGCCACGACGGGGAGCAGTACTTC
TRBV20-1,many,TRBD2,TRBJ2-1,CSALISGRINEQFF,TGCAGTGCTCTGATTAGCGGGAGGATCAATGAGCAGTTCTTC
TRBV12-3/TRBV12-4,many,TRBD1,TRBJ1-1,CASSLAHRGATEAFF,TGTGCCAGCAGTTTAGCCCACAGGGGGGCCACTGAAGCTTTCTTT
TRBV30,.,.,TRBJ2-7,CAWASYLTTYEQYF,TGTGCCTGGGCATCATACTTAACAACCTACGAGCAGTACTTC
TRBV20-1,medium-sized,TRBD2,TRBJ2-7,CSAAGGNEQYF,TGCAGTGCAGCGGGGGGCAACGAGCAGTACTTC
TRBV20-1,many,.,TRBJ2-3,CSALGLDTQYF,TGCAGTGCCCTTGGACTAGATACGCAGTATTTT
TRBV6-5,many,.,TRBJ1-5,CASSPNQPQHF,TGTGCCAGCAGCCCAAATCAGCCCCAGCATTTT
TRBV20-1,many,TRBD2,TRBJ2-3,CSAPLGGRRADTQYF,TGCAGTGCTCCCCTGGGCGGGAGAAGGGCAGATACGCAGTATTTT
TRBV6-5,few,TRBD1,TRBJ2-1,CASSVTGAMGNEQFF,TGTGCCAGCAGTGTGACAGGGGCGATGGGCAATGAGCAGTTCTTC
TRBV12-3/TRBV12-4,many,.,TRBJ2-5,CASSSPTGPAAGKETQYF,TGTGCCAGCAGTTCCCCTACTGGACCTGCGGCGGGCAAAGAGACCCAGTACTTC
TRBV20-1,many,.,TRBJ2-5,CSAGGQGPLGQETQYF,TGCAGTGCTGGGGGCCAGGGACCCCTAGGCCAAGAGACCCAGTACTTC
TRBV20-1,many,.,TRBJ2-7,CSARDPESSSYEQYF,TGCAGTGCTAGAGACCCGGAAAGTAGCTCCTACGAGCAGTACTTC
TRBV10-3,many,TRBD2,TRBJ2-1,CAISEGTMVHNEQFF,TGTGCCATCAGTGAAGGGACTATGGTCCACAATGAGCAGTTCTTC
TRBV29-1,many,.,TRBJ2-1,CSVDGQGNEQFF,TGCAGCGTTGATGGTCAGGGCAATGAGCAGTTCTTC
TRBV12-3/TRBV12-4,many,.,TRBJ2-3,CASRTLQSPTDTQYF,TGTGCCAGCAGGACGTTACAGTCCCCCACAGATACGCAGTATTTT
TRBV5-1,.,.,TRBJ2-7,CASSNSAEQYF,TGCGCCAGCAGCAACAGTGCCGAGCAGTACTTC
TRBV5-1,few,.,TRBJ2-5,CASKQSSQETQYF,TGCGCCAGCAAACAGAGCAGTCAAGAGACCCAGTACTTC
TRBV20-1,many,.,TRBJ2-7,CSARPPGSWGEQYF,TGCAGTGCCAGACCCCCCGGGAGCTGGGGCGAGCAGTACTTC
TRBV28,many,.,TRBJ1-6,CASRSRGSYNSPLHF,TGTGCCAGCAGATCTAGGGGGTCCTATAATTCACCCCTCCACTTT
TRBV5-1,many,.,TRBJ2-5,CASSPRGSGPTETQYF,TGCGCCAGCAGCCCGCGGGGTAGCGGTCCAACGGAGACCCAGTACTTC
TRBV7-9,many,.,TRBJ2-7,CASSPNPGSYEQYF,TGTGCCAGCAGCCCGAACCCGGGGTCCTACGAGCAGTACTTC